What follows is one T cell receptor (beta chain) and its context. Its antigen is undetermined. This sample is drawn from a study of monozygotic twins with inflammatory bowel disease. Study-level results: Between concordant and discordant twins, repertoire similarity failed to differ, a result that limited power may explain.

Every TCR library used approximately 4,000 ng of total RNA. TCRdb reprocessed the 5' RACE reads; each CDR3 protein has one entry and no DNA is given. Across 310,000 or so distinct CDR3 sequences, the top ten clones capture approximately 2% of the sample. The CDR3 is 13 amino acids. The draw for each donor consisted of a single 2.5 ml blood sample. The source of this sequence is a human donor with ulcerative colitis or Crohn's disease, or a healthy co-twin of an affected twin (not recorded which). Material for sequencing was blood. The rearrangement uses TRBV12-3 or TRBV12-4 and TRBJ2-5. CDR3 in amino acids: CASSNPTWETQYF.